This TCR beta chain was recorded in a study of blood T cell repertoires in COVID-19. Study-wide background: The United States, Italy and Spain were the sources of the acute and convalescent COVID-19 samples. Sample material is recorded as cDNA or gDNA derived from T cells, B-cell-depleted T cells, or PBMCs.

After removal of 5 bases from V and 8 bases from J, the junction contained 5 bases not matched to a gene. Per germline, CDR1 MNHEY and CDR2 SVGAGI. This CDR3 contains 12 residues. Per the authors' pipeline: Estimation of nucleated cell counts was performed using reference gene primer amplification. Clones were read by immunoSEQ multiplex PCR, and TCRdb kept only the in-frame ones, dropping some. That table is the source of V, J and clone size, and D and trimming were worked out from the DNA. The table includes some 70,000 clones, around 85% detected once. This chain uses TRBV6-5 with TRBJ1-2; 7 bases match TRBD1. Sequencing used peripheral blood. The sequence was collected from a woman between 45 and 60 years old with acute or convalescent COVID-19. CDR3 nucleotides: TGTGCCAGCAGTACACAGGGGAAAGGCTACACCTTC. This sequence encodes CASSTQGKGYTF.